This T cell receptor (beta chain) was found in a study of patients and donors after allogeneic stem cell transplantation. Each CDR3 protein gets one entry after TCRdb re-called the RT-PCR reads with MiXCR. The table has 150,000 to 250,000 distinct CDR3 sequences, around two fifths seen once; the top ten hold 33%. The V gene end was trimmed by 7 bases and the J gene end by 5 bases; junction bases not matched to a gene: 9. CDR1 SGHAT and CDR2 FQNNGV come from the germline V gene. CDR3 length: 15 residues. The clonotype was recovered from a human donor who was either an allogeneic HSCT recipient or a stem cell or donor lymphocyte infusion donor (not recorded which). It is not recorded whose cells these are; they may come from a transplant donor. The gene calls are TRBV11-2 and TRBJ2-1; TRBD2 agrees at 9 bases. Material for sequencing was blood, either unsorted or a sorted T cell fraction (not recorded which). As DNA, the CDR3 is TGTGCCAGCACCCATAGCGGGGGCCTTGACAATGAGCAGTTCTTC. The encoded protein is CASTHSGGLDNEQFF.